The present TCR beta chain was sequenced within a study of OX40 agonist ivuxolimab in advanced cancers. For context, the study as a whole: Ivuxolimab, which targeted the costimulatory receptor OX40 (CD134), was an agonistic, fully human IgG2 monoclonal antibody. Intravenous ivuxolimab was administered to patients every 2 weeks at six dose levels: 0.01, 0.1, 0.3, 1.5, 3 and 10 mg/kg. Among the approximately 54 dose-escalation patients, some 20 had hepatocellular carcinoma, roughly 15 melanoma, 9 renal cell carcinoma and 9 head and neck cancer. In the dose-escalation cohort, 82.7% of patients were male, and the mean age was around 60 years, with a range of roughly 23 to 85. Prior anti-PD-1, anti-PD-L1 or anti-CTLA-4 therapy was permitted, and checkpoint inhibitors had been received by less than 45% of dose-escalation patients. Three dose-escalation patients achieved partial responses, one with hepatocellular carcinoma and two with cutaneous melanoma. The purpose of peripheral TCRbeta sequencing was to test whether ivuxolimab changed TCR sequence diversity and led to clonal T-cell expansion. The monotherapy dose-escalation portion (N ≈ 50 patients) of the phase I ivuxolimab trial is reported in the paper.

This clone came up a few times. The clone's antigen remains unknown. Nothing much larger sits one base from this clone, and base qualities are not available. The trial excluded patients who had a history of autoimmune disease or were on systemic immunosuppression. Peripheral blood for TCR sequencing was drawn from every dose cohort at baseline, at cycle 4 day 1 and at cycle 7 day 1. Samples came from an open-label, multicenter, first-in-human phase I dose-escalation trial of ivuxolimab. Adults with locally advanced or metastatic melanoma, renal cell, hepatocellular, or head and neck squamous cell carcinoma were enrolled in the trial. Before TCR sequencing, CD4+ T cells and CD8+ T cells from peripheral blood were sorted into separate populations. Genomic DNA was extracted from sorted cells for sequencing of the TCRbeta CDR3 region. TCRbeta CDR3 regions were sequenced using the immunoSEQ Assay. In TCRdb, the immuneACCESS table is reduced to in-frame sequences with V and J assigned. These tables do not hold every clone; where another copy was compared, an unresolved V gene accounts for under half, and the others remain unexplained. The sample profile shows 65,000 to 90,000 clones; around 90% of them were found once. The top ten constitute roughly 2% of the sample.

Study-wide findings and limitations: Low levels of normalized T-cell clonal expansion were also seen in some nonresponding patients. Clonal expansion of both CD4+ and CD8+ blood T cells was observed from baseline to week 6 at doses 0.1 to 3.0 mg/kg. The antigen specificity of the clonally expanded peripheral T cells was not determined. In the 0.1-3.0 mg/kg groups, partial responders had among the lowest normalized peripheral clonal expansion, particularly in CD8+ T cells. After ivuxolimab, expanded clones were on average more numerous among CD8+ T cells than among CD4+ T cells.

V drops 4 bases and J drops 1 base, leaving 13 bases in between. The CDR3 sequence holds 15 residues, the cysteine and phenylalanine included. Just the 45-base CDR3 DNA is kept, in frame starting at base 1. CDR1 is given as SGDLS and CDR2 as YYNGEE, both from the germline V gene. The source material was CD4+ or CD8+ T cells sorted from blood, sampled in a trial of the OX40 agonist ivuxolimab. The V and J segments used are TRBV9 and TRBJ2-3; a tentative D call is TRBD2 (5 bases match). The sequence came from an adult with an advanced solid tumor such as melanoma, head and neck, liver or kidney cancer. CDR3 loop: CASSIGFSGTDTQYF. The nucleotide sequence is TGTGCCAGCAGCATCGGGTTTAGCGGCACAGATACGCAGTATTTT. The entire variable domain, with the stretches around the CDR3 drawn from the reference TRBV9 and TRBJ2-3 proteins, is DSGVTQTPKHLITATGQRVTLRCSPRSGDLSVYWYQQSLDQGLQFLIQYYNGEERAKGNILERFSAQQFPDLHSELNLSSLELGDSALYFCASSIGFSGTDTQYFGPGTRLTVL.